Listed here are 26 T cell receptor beta chains from one sample, sequenced in a study of blood T cells in healthy people across ages. A J-beta primer mix and a sample-barcoded 5' primer were used in a second PCR of about 7 to 12 cycles. TCRdb re-called the 5' RACE reads through MiXCR, storing one row per CDR3 protein. The sample has under 950,000 distinct CDR3 sequences, 20% to 25% seen once. The sample was blood. These receptors originate from a man in his 70s in good health.

This clonotype was counted a few times. The chain recombines TRBV5-1 with TRBJ2-7; D is unclear. The CDR3 totals 14 residues. Deletions cut 2 bases from V and 3 bases from J, with 12 bases between. The V gene's germline CDR1 is SGHRS and CDR2 YFSETQ. The CDR3 sequence is CASSFSSRNYEQYF. The DNA for the CDR3 is TGCGCCAGCAGCTTCTCGAGCAGGAACTACGAGCAGTACTTC.

The sample holds a few counts of this clonotype. The chain couples TRBV7-2 to TRBJ1-1; no reliable D call. Trimming pared 5 bases from V and 1 base from J, leaving 23 bases between. CDR1 is SGHTA and CDR2 is FQGNSA in the germline V gene. There are 18 residues in the CDR3. Written as DNA, the CDR3 is TGTGCCAGCAGCATGCCCCCACGAGAGCGATCCTGGAACACTGAAGCTTTCTTT. Protein product: CASSMPPRERSWNTEAFF.

The sample holds a few counts of this clonotype. This sequence joins TRBV6-1 and TRBJ2-7; D could derive from TRBD1 or TRBD2 (5 bases each). This CDR3 is built from 18 residues. Germline V gene lookup returns CDR1 MNHNS and CDR2 SASEGT. V was trimmed by 3 bases and J by 6 bases, leaving 27 bases between them. CDR3 region: CASSDVLARQGKTPEQYF. The CDR3 region has the DNA TGTGCCAGCAGTGATGTTCTAGCCCGGCAGGGAAAGACGCCCGAGCAGTACTTC.

In its sample, this clonotype was seen a few times. The J gene is TRBJ2-1, the V gene TRBV6-2 or TRBV6-3; the match to TRBD2 covers 12 bases. CDR1 and CDR2 from the germline V gene are MNHEY and SVGEGT. V lost 2 bases and J lost 6; bases outside the gene matches: 26. This CDR3 contains 23 residues. CDR3 coding DNA: TGTGCCAGCAGTTACAGTGCCTACCCCGGGACTAGCGGGCCCAACGCTCAGAGCAATGAGCAGTTCTTC. Protein: CASSYSAYPGTSGPNAQSNEQFF.

In the case of this clonotype: Mismatch with germline at one junction end may stem from a read error. This chain links TRBV12-3 or TRBV12-4 with TRBJ2-6; D gene uncertain. The CDR3 totals 13 residues. The DNA for the CDR3 is TGTGCCAGCAGTTTGGGTCAGGCCAGCGTCCTGACTTTC. It translates to CASSLGQASVLTF.

This clonotype turned up a few times. Written as DNA, the CDR3 is TGTGCCAGTAGTATCGGCCCGAACACCGGGGAGCTGTTTTTT. It translates to CASSIGPNTGELFF. The chain uses TRBV19 and TRBJ2-2; unclear D gene. Per germline, CDR1 LNHDA and CDR2 SQIVND (reference sequence). Between the trimmed V and J ends, which lost 3 bases and 0 bases, there was a span of 5 bases. The CDR3 runs to 14 residues.

This clonotype occurred a few times. CDR3 sequence (DNA): TGCAGCGGCGACAGGTGCAATGAGCAGTTCTTC. It translates to CSGDRCNEQFF. The rearrangement uses TRBV29-1 and TRBJ2-5, with D possibly being TRBD1 (6 bases). The J call is doubtful: the DNA matches TRBJ2-1 better. Germline loops: CDR1 SQVTM, CDR2 ANQGSEA. This CDR3 region has 11 residues.

This clonotype has only a few counts. This chain uses TRBV20-1 with TRBJ1-3, with no clear D. Germline-derived CDR1 and CDR2 are DFQATT and SNEGSKA (reference sequence). CDR3 length equals 14 residues. The V end was cut by 5 bases, the J end by 1 base, with 12 bases between. CDR3 in amino acids: CSAPEWGSGNTIYF. The CDR3 region has the DNA TGCAGTGCTCCGGAGTGGGGATCTGGAAACACCATATATTTT.

The chain combines TRBV7-2 with TRBJ1-2; D is perhaps TRBD1 (5 bases). Germline values: CDR1 SGHTA, CDR2 FQGNSA. CDR3 size: 13 residues. Trimming shortened V by 7 bases and J by 2 bases, and 11 bases separated the two germline ends. Here the CDR3 reads CASKGPLNYGYTF. CDR3 sequence (DNA): TGTGCCAGCAAGGGGCCCCTAAACTATGGCTACACCTTC.

This clonotype has a handful of counts. This chain uses TRBV2 with TRBJ1-1, with D possibly being TRBD1 (6 bases). The germline V and J ends were trimmed by 6 bases and 4 bases, with 18 bases remaining between them. The CDR3 consists of 15 residues. The germline V gene encodes CDR1 SNHLY and CDR2 FYNNEI. CDR3 in DNA: TGTGCCAGCAGCGCCAGACCCCCACAGGGCACTGAAGCTTTCTTT. As protein: CASSARPPQGTEAFF.

This clonotype was detected only a few times. This chain uses TRBV29-1 with TRBJ1-2, with a weak D call TRBD1 (6 bases). The CDR3 is 12 amino acids. V was clipped by 6 bases and J by 7 bases, with 15 bases between them. Per the germline V gene, CDR1 is SQVTM and CDR2 is ANQGSEA. CDR3 residues: CSVLDSLRGYTF. CDR3 in DNA: TGCAGCGTCCTGGACAGCCTCCGTGGCTACACCTTC.

V usage is TRBV20-1 and J usage is TRBJ2-1; D call uncertain. The CDR3 totals 15 residues. Germline CDR1 and CDR2: DFQATT and SNEGSKA (reference sequence). Trimming left V 6 bases short and J 0 bases short, with 15 bases between. This CDR3 is CSAANRRSSYNEQFF. In DNA, the CDR3 is TGCAGTGCGGCCAATCGGAGAAGCTCCTACAATGAGCAGTTCTTC.

The rearrangement joins TRBV6-1 to TRBJ1-1, with D tentatively TRBD1 (5 bases). The CDR3 totals 14 residues. V lost 6 bases to trimming and J lost 3 bases, with 14 bases between them. Germline CDR1 reads MNHNS; CDR2 reads SASEGT. The CDR3 DNA follows: TGTGCCAGCAGAGCACACCGGGGGGACACTGAAGCTTTCTTT. Protein: CASRAHRGDTEAFF.

The chain employs TRBV20-1 and TRBJ1-1; D possibly corresponds to TRBD1 (5 bases). CDR1 DFQATT and CDR2 SNEGSKA come from the germline V gene (reference sequence). V was shortened by 6 bases and J by 4 bases, with 18 bases between the two germline ends. The CDR3 is 14 amino acids. In nucleotides, the CDR3 is TGCAGTGCCCGAGTGGGGGGGAGGGGCACTGAAGCTTTCTTT. It encodes CSARVGGRGTEAFF.

The rearrangement uses TRBV6-9 and TRBJ2-3; maybe TRBD2 (6 bases). Germline V gene sequence: CDR1 MNHGY, CDR2 SVAAGI. The CDR3 has 17 amino acids. Trimming cost V 6 bases and J 1 base, with 20 bases left between them. The CDR3 bases are TGTGCCAGCAGGTTTGCCTCGGGGGTGAAAGGCACAGATACGCAGTATTTT. This translates into CASRFASGVKGTDTQYF.

This clonotype was picked up a small number of times. The chain employs TRBV6-1 and TRBJ2-3; 13 bases line up with TRBD2. V lost 7 bases, J lost 1 base, and 5 bases stayed unmatched. This CDR3 spans 16 amino acids. Per germline, CDR1 MNHNS and CDR2 SASEGT. For the CDR3, the DNA is TGTGCCAGCATCTGGACTAGCGGGGGCCGCACAGATACGCAGTATTTT. Translated, it gives CASIWTSGGRTDTQYF.

The chain combines TRBV29-1 with TRBJ2-1, with 8 nucleotides matching TRBD1. J was trimmed by 7 bases and V by 6 bases; bases with no gene match: 5. The CDR3 is made up of 12 amino acids. Germline V gene lookup returns CDR1 SQVTM and CDR2 ANQGSEA. The CDR3 protein is CSVWDRRNEQFF. CDR3 sequence (DNA): TGCAGCGTGTGGGACAGGCGTAATGAGCAGTTCTTC.

This clonotype was picked up a small number of times. The V gene is TRBV5-1, the J gene TRBJ1-1; D is uncertain. Looked up from germline, CDR1 is SGHRS and CDR2 is YFSETQ. The CDR3 contains 14 residues. V was trimmed by 4 bases and J by 1 base, leaving 11 bases between them. The CDR3 sequence is CASSPKDANTEAFF. The CDR3 bases are TGCGCCAGCAGCCCCAAGGATGCGAACACTGAAGCTTTCTTT.

This clonotype was seen a handful of times. The V and J genes are TRBV25-1 and TRBJ1-5, with D tentatively TRBD1 (6 bases). Between the trimmed V and J ends, which lost 1 base and 3 bases, there was a span of 10 bases. CDR1 MGHDK and CDR2 SYGVNS come from the germline V gene. The CDR3 loop spans 15 amino acids. The CDR3, as DNA: TGTGCCAGCAGTGAATTGGGGGGGGCCAATCAGCCCCAGCATTTT. It is translated as CASSELGGANQPQHF.

This clonotype was detected many times. The V call is TRBV27, the J call TRBJ1-2; tentative D call: TRBD1 (5 bases). Between the trimmed V and J ends, which lost 0 bases and 5 bases, there was a span of 13 bases. From germline, CDR1 is MNHEY and CDR2 SMNVEV (reference sequence). This CDR3 has 15 residues. The CDR3 protein is CASSLSRGAQYGYTF. The CDR3 DNA reads as TGTGCCAGCAGTTTATCAAGAGGGGCGCAATATGGCTACACCTTC.

The chain joins TRBV9 to TRBJ2-3; tentative D call: TRBD2 (5 bases). V was clipped by 2 bases and J by 1 base, with 17 bases between them. The CDR3 runs 17 residues. CDR1 and CDR2 from the germline V gene are SGDLS and YYNGEE. DNA for the CDR3: TGTGCCAGCAGCGTGACTGGTAGAGCGGCACGCACAGATACGCAGTATTTT. This codes for CASSVTGRAARTDTQYF.

This clonotype was counted only a few times. This chain uses TRBV20-1 with TRBJ2-5, with TRBD1 matching over 7 bases. Unmatched junction bases numbered 11, after V lost 6 bases and J lost 7 bases. CDR3 length equals 13 residues. CDR1 is DFQATT, CDR2 SNEGSKA, per germline (reference sequence). The CDR3 DNA follows: TGCAGTGCGACTTGGGGGCCAGGGGGGACCCAGTACTTC. It encodes CSATWGPGGTQYF.

A few counts support this clonotype. The chain links TRBV20-1 to TRBJ2-5, with 9 bases lining up with TRBD1. Gene TRBJ2-1 matches the end of the DNA better, so the J call may be wrong. CDR1 DFQATT and CDR2 SNEGSKA come from the germline V gene (reference sequence). The CDR3 runs 15 residues. CDR3 DNA sequence: TGCAGTGCTAGAAACCCGGGACAGGGTAAAAATGAGCAGTTCTTC. It specifies CSARNPGQGKNEQFF.

This clonotype came up a few times. The chain links TRBV28 to TRBJ2-7, with 9 nucleotides matching TRBD1. The V gene's germline CDR1 is MDHEN and CDR2 SYDVKM. This CDR3 is 15 amino acids long. J gave up 1 base and V 6 bases, and 7 bases lay outside the gene matches. This chain's CDR3 is CASRETGTGSYEQYF. DNA for the CDR3: TGTGCCAGCAGAGAGACCGGGACAGGGTCCTACGAGCAGTACTTC.

The V call is TRBV7-3, the J call TRBJ2-1; D not certain. With the DNA end fitting TRBJ2-5 better, the J assignment may be wrong. The CDR3 contains 14 residues. CDR1 and CDR2 from the germline V gene are SGHTA and FQGTGA. CDR3 in amino acids: CASSKGTGQETQYF. For the CDR3, the DNA is TGTGCCAGCAGCAAAGGCACTGGGCAAGAGACCCAGTACTTC.

This clonotype was counted between two and nine times. The chain employs TRBV4-1 and TRBJ1-5; the D is unclear. Germline values: CDR1 MGHRA, CDR2 YSYEKL. This CDR3 has 14 amino acids. V lost 1 base, J lost 4 bases, and 8 bases lay in between. DNA for the CDR3: TGCGCCAGCAGCCAAGTTCGTGGGAATCAGCCCCAGCATTTT. Translation: CASSQVRGNQPQHF.